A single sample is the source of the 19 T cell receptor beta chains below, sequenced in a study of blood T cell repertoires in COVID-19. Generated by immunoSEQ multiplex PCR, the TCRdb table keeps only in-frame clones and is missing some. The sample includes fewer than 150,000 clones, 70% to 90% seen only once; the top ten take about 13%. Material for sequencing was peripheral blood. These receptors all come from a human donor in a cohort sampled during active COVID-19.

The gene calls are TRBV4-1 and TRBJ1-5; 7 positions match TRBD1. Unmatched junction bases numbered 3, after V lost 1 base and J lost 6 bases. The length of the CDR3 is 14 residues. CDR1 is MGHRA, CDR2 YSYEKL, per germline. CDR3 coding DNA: TGCGCCAGCAGCCAAGGACAGGGAACTCAGCCCCAGCATTTT. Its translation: CASSQGQGTQPQHF.

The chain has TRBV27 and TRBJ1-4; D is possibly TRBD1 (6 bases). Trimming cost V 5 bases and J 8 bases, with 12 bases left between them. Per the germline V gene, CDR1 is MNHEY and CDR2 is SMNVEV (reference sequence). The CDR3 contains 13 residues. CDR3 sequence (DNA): TGTGCCAGCAGTCAAAGAACAGGGGAAAAACTGTTTTTT. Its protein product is CASSQRTGEKLFF. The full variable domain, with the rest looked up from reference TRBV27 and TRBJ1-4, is EAQVTQNPRYLITVTGKKLTVTCSQNMNHEYMSWYRQDPGLGLRQIYYSMNVEVTDKGDVPEGYKVSRKEKRNFPLILESPSPNQTSLYFCASSQRTGEKLFFGSGTQLSVL.

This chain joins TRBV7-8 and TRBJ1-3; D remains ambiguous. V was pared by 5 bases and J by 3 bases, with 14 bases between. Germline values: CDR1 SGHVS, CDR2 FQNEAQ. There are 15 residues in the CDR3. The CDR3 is CASSNRRESGNTIYF. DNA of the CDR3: TGTGCCAGCAGCAACCGACGGGAAAGTGGAAACACCATATATTTT.

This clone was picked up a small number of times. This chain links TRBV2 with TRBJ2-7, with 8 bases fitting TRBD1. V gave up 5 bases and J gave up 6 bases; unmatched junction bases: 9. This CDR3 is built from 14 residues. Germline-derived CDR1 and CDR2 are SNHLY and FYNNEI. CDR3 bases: TGTGCCAGCAGTCTGGACAGGGATGCCCTCGAGCAGTACTTC. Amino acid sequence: CASSLDRDALEQYF.

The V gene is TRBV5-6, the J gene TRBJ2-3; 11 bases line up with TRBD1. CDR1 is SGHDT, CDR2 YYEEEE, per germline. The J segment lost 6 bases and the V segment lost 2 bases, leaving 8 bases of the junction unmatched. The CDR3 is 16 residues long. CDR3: CASSFGQGAITDTQYF. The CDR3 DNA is TGTGCCAGCAGCTTCGGACAGGGGGCAATCACGGATACGCAGTATTTT.

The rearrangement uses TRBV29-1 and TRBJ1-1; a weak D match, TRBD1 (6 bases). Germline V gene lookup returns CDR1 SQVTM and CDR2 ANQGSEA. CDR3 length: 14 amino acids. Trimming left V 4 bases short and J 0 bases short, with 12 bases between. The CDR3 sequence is CSVARGGLNTEAFF. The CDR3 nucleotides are TGCAGCGTTGCGAGGGGGGGGCTGAACACTGAAGCTTTCTTT. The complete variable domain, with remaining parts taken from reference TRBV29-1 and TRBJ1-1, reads SAVISQKPSRDICQRGTSLTIQCQVDSQVTMMFWYRQQPGQSLTLIATANQGSEATYESGFVIDKFPISRPNLTFSTLTVSNMSPEDSSIYLCSVARGGLNTEAFFGQGTRLTVV.

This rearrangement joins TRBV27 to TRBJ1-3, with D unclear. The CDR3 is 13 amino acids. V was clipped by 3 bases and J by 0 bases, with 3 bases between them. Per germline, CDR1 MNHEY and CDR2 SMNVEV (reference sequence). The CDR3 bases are TGTGCCAGCAGTTTTATCTCTGGAAACACCATATATTTT. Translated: CASSFISGNTIYF.

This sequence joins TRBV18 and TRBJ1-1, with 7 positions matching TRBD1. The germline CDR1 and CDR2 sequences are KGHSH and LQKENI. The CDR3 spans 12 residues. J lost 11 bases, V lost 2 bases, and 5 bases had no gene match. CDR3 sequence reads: CASSPLTGLAFF. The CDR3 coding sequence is TGTGCCAGCTCACCATTGACAGGGCTGGCTTTCTTT. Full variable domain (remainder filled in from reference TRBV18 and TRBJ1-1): NAGVMQNPRHLVRRRGQEARLRCSPMKGHSHVYWYRQLPEEGLKFMVYLQKENIIDESGMPKERFSAEFPKEGPSILRIQQVVRGDSAAYFCASSPLTGLAFFGQGTRLTVV.

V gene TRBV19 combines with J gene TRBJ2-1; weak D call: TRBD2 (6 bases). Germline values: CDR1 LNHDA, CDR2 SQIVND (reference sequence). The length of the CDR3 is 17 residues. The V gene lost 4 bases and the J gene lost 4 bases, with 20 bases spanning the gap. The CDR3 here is CASSTGVRDWGYNEQFF. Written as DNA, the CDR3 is TGTGCCAGTAGTACGGGCGTCCGGGACTGGGGGTACAATGAGCAGTTCTTC.

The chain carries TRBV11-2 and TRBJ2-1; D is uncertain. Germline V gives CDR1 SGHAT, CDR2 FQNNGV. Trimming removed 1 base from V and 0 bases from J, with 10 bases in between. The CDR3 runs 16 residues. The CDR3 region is CASSLAGLSSYNEQFF. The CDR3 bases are TGTGCCAGCAGCTTAGCTGGGCTGAGCTCCTACAATGAGCAGTTCTTC.

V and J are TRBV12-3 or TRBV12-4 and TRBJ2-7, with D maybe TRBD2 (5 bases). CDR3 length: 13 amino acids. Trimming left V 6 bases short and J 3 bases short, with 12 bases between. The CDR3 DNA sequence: TGTGCCAGCAGGACCTCCGAGGGCTACGAGCAGTACTTC. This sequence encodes CASRTSEGYEQYF.

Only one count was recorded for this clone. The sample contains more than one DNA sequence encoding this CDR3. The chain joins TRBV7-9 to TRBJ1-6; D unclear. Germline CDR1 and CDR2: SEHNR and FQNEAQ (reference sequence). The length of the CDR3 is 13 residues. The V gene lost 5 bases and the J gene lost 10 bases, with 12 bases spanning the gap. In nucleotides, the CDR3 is TGTGCCAGCAGCCTAGAAAGCTCGTCACCCCTCCACTTT. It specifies CASSLESSSPLHF.

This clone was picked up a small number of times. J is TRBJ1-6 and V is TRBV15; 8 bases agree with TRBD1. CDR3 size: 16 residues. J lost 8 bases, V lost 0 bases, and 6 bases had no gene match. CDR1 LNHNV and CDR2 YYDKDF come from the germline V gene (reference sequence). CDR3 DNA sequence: TGTGCCACCAGCAGAGAGGACAGGGCGATGGATTCACCCCTCCACTTT. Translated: CATSREDRAMDSPLHF.

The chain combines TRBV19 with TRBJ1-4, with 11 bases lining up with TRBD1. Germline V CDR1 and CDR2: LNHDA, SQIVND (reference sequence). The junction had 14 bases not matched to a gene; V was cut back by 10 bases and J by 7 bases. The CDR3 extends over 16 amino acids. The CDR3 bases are TGTGCCACCCGGCGAGTGGGACAGGGGGTTTTTGAAAAACTGTTTTTT. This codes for CATRRVGQGVFEKLFF.

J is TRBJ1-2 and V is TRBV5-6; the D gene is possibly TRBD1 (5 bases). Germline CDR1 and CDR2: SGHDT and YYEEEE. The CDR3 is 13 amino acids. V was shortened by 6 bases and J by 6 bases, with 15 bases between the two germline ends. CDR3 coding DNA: TGTGCCAGCAAGAAGACGACGGGGGATGGCTACACCTTC. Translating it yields CASKKTTGDGYTF.

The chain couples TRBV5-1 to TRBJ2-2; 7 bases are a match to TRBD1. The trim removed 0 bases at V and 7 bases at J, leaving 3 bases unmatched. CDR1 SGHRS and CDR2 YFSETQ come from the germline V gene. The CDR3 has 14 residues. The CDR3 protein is CASSLGQGGGELFF. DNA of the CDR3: TGCGCCAGCAGCTTGGGACAGGGCGGCGGGGAGCTGTTTTTT.

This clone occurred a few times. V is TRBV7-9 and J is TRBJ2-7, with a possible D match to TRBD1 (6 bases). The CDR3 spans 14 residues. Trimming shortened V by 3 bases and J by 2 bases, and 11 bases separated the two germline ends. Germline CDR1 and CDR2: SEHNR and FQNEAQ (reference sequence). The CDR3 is CASSLQPGAYEQYF. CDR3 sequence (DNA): TGTGCCAGCAGCTTGCAACCAGGGGCCTACGAGCAGTACTTC.

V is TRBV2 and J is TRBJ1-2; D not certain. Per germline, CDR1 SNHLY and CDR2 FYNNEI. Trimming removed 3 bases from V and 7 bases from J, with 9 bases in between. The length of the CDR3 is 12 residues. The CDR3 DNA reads TGTGCCAGCAGTGAGGAGGATTTTGGCTACACCTTC. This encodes CASSEEDFGYTF.

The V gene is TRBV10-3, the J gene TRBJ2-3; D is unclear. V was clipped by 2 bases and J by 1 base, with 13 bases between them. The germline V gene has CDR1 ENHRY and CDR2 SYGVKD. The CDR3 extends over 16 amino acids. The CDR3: CAISEEFHPGTDTQYF. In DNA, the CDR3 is TGTGCCATCAGTGAGGAGTTCCACCCCGGCACAGATACGCAGTATTTT.